Following are 28 T cell receptor beta chains from one sample sequenced in a study of identical twins. TCRdb fed the 5' RACE reads into MiXCR, producing one record per CDR3 protein. The profile shows about 920,000 distinct CDR3 sequences, roughly an eighth of them singletons. The same data also went into a second study, on yellow fever vaccine responses in identical twins.

The sequencing input was PBMCs. The receptors here all came from a woman aged 18-30 years in good health.

This clonotype was counted a few times. The chain joins TRBV11-2 to TRBJ2-1; the match to TRBD1 covers 7 bases. CDR3 size: 16 residues. Germline lookup yields CDR1 SGHAT and CDR2 FQNNGV. V gave up 5 bases and J gave up 2 bases; unmatched junction bases: 9. The CDR3 loop reads CASSRLGTATYNEQFF. The CDR3 bases are TGTGCCAGCAGCCGTCTTGGGACAGCCACCTACAATGAGCAGTTCTTC.

This clonotype came up a few times. The chain carries TRBV6-1 and TRBJ1-2, with a possible D match to TRBD1 (5 bases). The CDR3 covers 15 residues. Trimming removed 6 bases from V and 1 base from J, with 15 bases in between. The V gene's germline CDR1 is MNHNS and CDR2 SASEGT. CDR3 loop: CASRRTGTYNYGYTF. CDR3 nucleotides: TGTGCCAGCAGACGAACCGGGACCTATAACTATGGCTACACCTTC.

This chain uses TRBV3-1 with TRBJ1-2, with 7 bases aligning to TRBD1. Germline V gene data show CDR1 as LGHDT and CDR2 as YNNKEL (reference sequence). Trimming took 4 bases from V and 0 from J; bases not matched to a gene: 8. CDR3 length: 16 amino acids. In DNA form, the CDR3 reads TGTGCCAGCAGCCGATCGGACAGGAGGACTAACTATGGCTACACCTTC. This translates into CASSRSDRRTNYGYTF.

The table lists this clonotype with a few counts. The chain uses TRBV5-5 and TRBJ1-5; D might be TRBD1 (6 bases). V lost 2 bases, J lost 2 bases, and 14 bases lay in between. This CDR3 region has 16 residues. Germline assignment: CDR1 SGHKS and CDR2 YYEKEE (reference sequence). The CDR3 reads CASSFLQGVGNQPQHF. The CDR3 nucleotides read TGTGCCAGCAGCTTCCTACAGGGTGTCGGCAATCAGCCCCAGCATTTT.

V usage is TRBV10-3 and J usage is TRBJ2-3; D tentatively fits TRBD1 or TRBD2 (5 bases each). In germline, CDR1 is ENHRY, CDR2 SYGVKD. The V gene lost 8 bases and the J gene lost 0 bases, with 15 bases spanning the gap. The CDR3 totals 15 residues. The chain's CDR3 is CAIGTLAESTDTQYF. The CDR3, as DNA: TGTGCCATCGGGACCCTAGCAGAAAGCACAGATACGCAGTATTTT.

This clonotype has just a few counts. The genes are TRBV6-1 and TRBJ2-5; 9 nucleotides match TRBD2. Trimming at V came to 4 bases and at J to 5 bases, leaving 11 bases not matched to a gene. The V gene's germline CDR1 is MNHNS and CDR2 SASEGT. The CDR3 contains 16 residues. CDR3 nucleotide sequence: TGTGCCAGCAGTGGGGGACTAGCACCGGGTAGCGAGACCCAGTACTTC. This translates into CASSGGLAPGSETQYF.

The chain is built from TRBV7-3 and TRBJ2-1, with 10 bases that match TRBD2. Germline CDR1 SGHTA, CDR2 FQGTGA. V trimming: 5 bases; J trimming: 13 bases; junction bases outside the gene matches: 11. The CDR3 covers 14 residues. This chain's CDR3 is CASSATGTSDLQFF. The CDR3 DNA sequence: TGTGCCAGCAGCGCTACCGGGACTAGCGATCTTCAGTTCTTC.

The table lists this clonotype with a count of one. The chain uses TRBV7-8 and TRBJ2-1; TRBD2 is a possible D gene (6 bases). CDR1 and CDR2 (germline): SGHVS, FQNEAQ. The CDR3 is 14 residues long. V was trimmed by 1 base and J by 5 bases, leaving 9 bases between them. For the CDR3, the DNA is TGTGCCAGCAGCTTAGACCTAGCGAACAATGAGCAGTTCTTC. Protein sequence: CASSLDLANNEQFF.

This clonotype was observed a few times. The CDR3 DNA reads TGTGCCAGCAGCGCTCACAACACAGTCCCACTCGGGGAGCAGTACTTC. This sequence encodes CASSAHNTVPLGEQYF. The chain uses TRBV9 and TRBJ2-7; no clear D. Trimming took 3 bases from V and 7 from J, leaving 23 bases between them. The CDR3 has 16 residues. Germline V gene sequence: CDR1 SGDLS, CDR2 YYNGEE.

This clonotype appeared a few times. The V call is TRBV24-1, the J call TRBJ1-5; D might be TRBD1 (6 bases). Germline V gene data show CDR1 as KGHDR and CDR2 as SFDVKD. V was clipped by 3 bases and J by 3 bases, with 11 bases between them. This CDR3 has 15 residues. The DNA for the CDR3 is TGTGCCACCAGTGATACCGGGACATTCAATCAGCCCCAGCATTTT. Amino acids: CATSDTGTFNQPQHF.

This chain uses TRBV7-6 with TRBJ2-3; 9 nucleotides line up with TRBD2. V was clipped by 6 bases and J by 5 bases; unmatched bases: 9. CDR3 size: 15 residues. CDR1 is SGHVS and CDR2 is FNYEAQ in the germline V gene. In DNA, the CDR3 is TGTGCCAGCAGGGCTGAGGGACTAGCTCAAGATACGCAGTATTTT. Amino acid sequence: CASRAEGLAQDTQYF.

The V gene is TRBV12-3 or TRBV12-4, the J gene TRBJ2-7; D gene ambiguous. V was clipped by 6 bases and J by 3 bases, with 15 bases between them. CDR3 size: 14 residues. CDR3 bases: TGTGCCAGCAGCCGACCGACCAACAGCTACGAGCAGTACTTC. Amino acids: CASSRPTNSYEQYF.

The chain links TRBV9 to TRBJ2-3, with a tentative D call TRBD2 (6 bases). Between the trimmed V and J ends, which lost 4 bases and 4 bases, there was a span of 22 bases. There are 17 residues in the CDR3. CDR1 and CDR2 from the germline V gene are SGDLS and YYNGEE. In nucleotides, the CDR3 is TGTGCCAGCAGCTTGAGGGGAACTAGCCCTGGCCCAGATACGCAGTATTTT. It specifies CASSLRGTSPGPDTQYF.

The J gene is TRBJ2-7, the V gene TRBV2; D remains ambiguous. Germline V gives CDR1 SNHLY, CDR2 FYNNEI. Trimming took off 3 bases at V and 7 bases at J, with 10 bases between the two ends. This CDR3 comprises 12 residues. The CDR3 region is CASSDSALEQYF. CDR3 DNA sequence: TGTGCCAGCAGTGATTCGGCACTTGAGCAGTACTTC.

In this sample, this clonotype turned up a few times. V and J are TRBV12-3 or TRBV12-4 and TRBJ2-1; TRBD1 might be the D (5 bases). The CDR3 length is 15 residues. The V and J ends lost 2 bases and 9 bases respectively, with 17 bases between them. CDR3 sequence: CASSLYSPGYGEQFF. CDR3 coding DNA: TGTGCCAGCAGTTTATATTCACCAGGGTACGGTGAGCAGTTCTTC.

The rearrangement joins TRBV12-3 or TRBV12-4 to TRBJ1-2, with 7 bases lining up with TRBD1. V gave up 6 bases and J gave up 0 bases; unmatched junction bases: 13. CDR3 size: 17 residues. CDR3 sequence reads: CASSPIRQGIANYGYTF. CDR3 in DNA: TGTGCCAGCAGCCCTATCCGACAGGGTATTGCTAACTATGGCTACACCTTC.

The rearrangement joins TRBV15 to TRBJ2-7; D is uncertain. CDR1 and CDR2 from the germline V gene are LNHNV and YYDKDF (reference sequence). V was clipped by 0 bases and J by 4 bases, with 19 bases between them. The CDR3 runs 17 residues. CDR3: CATSRDPTISQSYEQYF. The CDR3 DNA is TGTGCCACCAGCAGAGATCCGACGATTTCCCAATCATACGAGCAGTACTTC.

This clonotype was observed a few times. The chain links TRBV27 to TRBJ2-3; D may correspond to TRBD1 or TRBD2 (5 bases each). V shed 6 bases and J shed 2 bases, with 12 bases lying between them. Germline assignment: CDR1 MNHEY and CDR2 SMNVEV (reference sequence). CDR3 size: 14 residues. The CDR3 loop reads CASSPWDLTDTQYF. In DNA form, the CDR3 reads TGTGCCAGCAGCCCCTGGGACCTCACAGATACGCAGTATTTT.

As for this clonotype: The junction differs from germline at one of its ends, possibly a read error. The chain couples TRBV3-1 to TRBJ1-1, with D possibly TRBD1 on 6 matching bases. CDR3 length: 14 amino acids. The germline V gene has CDR1 LGHDT and CDR2 YNNKEL (reference sequence). CDR3 DNA: TGTGCCAGCAGCCGTATCCAGGGGAACGCTGAAGCTTTCTTT. Translation gives CASSRIQGNAEAFF.

The CDR3 protein is CSARDFSGGGNIQYF. In DNA, the CDR3 is TGCAGTGCTAGGGACTTTAGCGGGGGGGGGAACATTCAGTACTTC. This sequence joins TRBV20-1 and TRBJ2-4, with TRBD2 identical over 11 bases. This CDR3 comprises 15 residues. Trimming removed 3 bases from V and 7 bases from J; junction bases left unmatched: 8. Germline values: CDR1 DFQATT, CDR2 SNEGSKA (reference sequence).

This clonotype was detected many times. The chain is built from TRBV7-8 and TRBJ2-2; D unclear. There are 16 residues in the CDR3. Between the trimmed V and J ends, which lost 1 base and 4 bases, there was a span of 13 bases. Germline assignment: CDR1 SGHVS and CDR2 FQNEAQ. The CDR3 is CASSLELGSSTGELFF. In DNA, the CDR3 is TGTGCCAGCAGCTTAGAATTAGGGTCGAGCACCGGGGAGCTGTTTTTT.

This clonotype was counted many times. J is TRBJ1-4 and V is TRBV4-1; a possible D gene is TRBD1 (5 bases). Germline V gene data show CDR1 as MGHRA and CDR2 as YSYEKL. CDR3 length equals 17 residues. V was pared by 1 base and J by 2 bases, with 14 bases between. DNA for the CDR3: TGCGCCAGCAGCCAAGCGGGGACGTCAGGGACTAATGAAAAACTGTTTTTT. Translated, it gives CASSQAGTSGTNEKLFF.

The chain joins TRBV29-1 to TRBJ2-3, with 7 nucleotides matching TRBD2. The CDR3 extends over 14 amino acids. After removal of 5 bases from V and 4 bases from J, the junction contained 9 bases not matched to a gene. Germline V CDR1 and CDR2: SQVTM, ANQGSEA. CDR3 DNA: TGCAGCGTTCCCCGTGGGGGGGACGCAGATACGCAGTATTTT. This codes for CSVPRGGDADTQYF.

In this sample, this clonotype turned up a few times. This chain uses TRBV7-9 with TRBJ1-1, with TRBD1 matching over 9 bases. Germline CDR1 reads SEHNR; CDR2 reads FQNEAQ (reference sequence). The V gene end was trimmed by 5 bases and the J gene end by 3 bases; junction bases not matched to a gene: 7. CDR3 size: 15 residues. CDR3 sequence (DNA): TGTGCCAGCAGCAAAACAGGGGGCGTAGACACTGAAGCTTTCTTT. It specifies CASSKTGGVDTEAFF.

This clonotype was detected ten times or more. The CDR3: CASSRDRGRATNEKLFF. The CDR3 nucleotides read TGTGCCAGCAGCCGGGACAGGGGTAGAGCAACTAATGAAAAACTGTTTTTT. The rearrangement joins TRBV6-1 to TRBJ1-4; 10 bases map to TRBD1. Losses at the gene ends were 6 bases for V and 0 bases for J; bases not matched to a gene: 7. CDR3 size: 17 residues. Germline loops: CDR1 MNHNS, CDR2 SASEGT.

This clonotype was detected only a few times. This sequence joins TRBV6-1 and TRBJ2-1; D tentatively fits TRBD1 or TRBD2 (5 bases each). V was trimmed by 7 bases and J by 5 bases, leaving 21 bases between them. The CDR3 is 16 amino acids. The V gene's germline CDR1 is MNHNS and CDR2 SASEGT. Written as DNA, the CDR3 is TGTGCCAGCACCAGGATGTATGGGACCAGCGACAATGAGCAGTTCTTC. Translated: CASTRMYGTSDNEQFF.

There are a few counts of this clonotype. The gene calls are TRBV11-2 and TRBJ1-1; D perhaps matches TRBD1 (6 bases). CDR1 is SGHAT, CDR2 FQNNGV, per germline. Trimming removed 6 bases from V and 1 base from J, with 9 bases in between. CDR3 length: 13 amino acids. The chain's CDR3 is CASRRGQNTEAFF. The CDR3 region has the DNA TGTGCCAGCAGACGGGGACAGAACACTGAAGCTTTCTTT. The whole variable domain, remainder taken from reference TRBV11-2 and TRBJ1-1, is EAGVAQSPRYKIIEKRQSVAFWCNPISGHATLYWYQQILGQGPKLLIQFQNNGVVDDSQLPKDRFSAERLKGVDSTLKIQPAKLEDSAVYLCASRRGQNTEAFFGQGTRLTVV.

This clonotype was detected a few times. The CDR3 loop reads CASMEADTQYF. The CDR3 bases are TGTGCCAGTATGGAGGCAGATACGCAGTATTTT. The chain employs TRBV19 and TRBJ2-3; TRBD2 is a possible D gene (5 bases). The CDR3 is made up of 11 amino acids. Germline CDR1 and CDR2: LNHDA and SQIVND (reference sequence). Trimming took off 7 bases at V and 4 bases at J, with 6 bases between the two ends.